This passage covers 32 T cell receptor beta chains from one sample sequenced in a study of CD8 T cells in Susac syndrome. Random hexamers were used to reverse transcribe an amount of roughly 0.45 to 1 ug RNA. A single record per CDR3 protein comes from TCRdb applying MiXCR to the immunoSEQ multiplex PCR reads. The table shows some 300,000 distinct CDR3 sequences, with 70% to 90% occurring only once. The sequenced material came from CD8+ T cells from PBMCs. These receptors were obtained from a human donor with multiple sclerosis.

This chain uses TRBV21-1 with TRBJ2-7; the table's D call of TRBD1 was not tested on the DNA. TRBV21-1 is a pseudogene locus. The CDR3 loop spans 19 amino acids. CDR3 sequence: CASSKDYMDLAGGIYEQYF. CDR3 in DNA: TGTGCCAGCAGCAAAGATTATATGGATCTTGCAGGGGGGATCTACGAGCAGTACTTC.

The chain links TRBV16 to TRBJ1-4; D is uncertain. The germline V gene encodes CDR1 KGHSY and CDR2 FQNENV. This CDR3 comprises 12 residues. Between the trimmed V and J ends, which lost 6 bases and 6 bases, there was a span of 8 bases. The CDR3 nucleotides are TGTGCCAGCAGTGTGTCCTATGAAAAACTGTTTTTT. Translation: CASSVSYEKLFF.

This chain uses TRBV9 with TRBJ2-5, with a possible D match to TRBD2 (6 bases). Germline CDR1 reads SGDLS; CDR2 reads YYNGEE. Trimming removed 1 base at V and 5 bases at J, with 15 bases between. This CDR3 is 15 amino acids long. The CDR3 here is CASSVSGASGETQYF. Here the CDR3 DNA reads TGTGCCAGCAGCGTAAGCGGAGCCAGCGGGGAGACCCAGTACTTC. The full variable domain, completed using reference TRBV9 and TRBJ2-5, is DSGVTQTPKHLITATGQRVTLRCSPRSGDLSVYWYQQSLDQGLQFLIQYYNGEERAKGNILERFSAQQFPDLHSELNLSSLELGDSALYFCASSVSGASGETQYFGPGTRLLVL.

The chain couples TRBV10-3 to TRBJ2-1; possible D gene TRBD2, 6 bases. Trimming took off 6 bases at V and 1 base at J, with 13 bases between the two ends. The CDR3 covers 15 residues. Germline V CDR1 and CDR2: ENHRY, SYGVKD. CDR3 loop: CAIRTGARSYNEQFF. The CDR3 DNA reads TGTGCCATCAGGACGGGAGCTAGGTCCTACAATGAGCAGTTCTTC.

The table lists this clonotype with a few counts. The chain uses TRBV27 and TRBJ1-2, with D possibly TRBD1 on 6 matching bases. V lost 10 bases and J 1 base, leaving 10 bases between the germline ends. CDR1 is MNHEY, CDR2 SMNVEV, per germline (reference sequence). The CDR3 is made up of 12 amino acids. The CDR3 loop reads CATRGDNYGYTF. The CDR3 bases are TGTGCCACAAGGGGGGATAACTATGGCTACACCTTC.

The table lists this clonotype with a count of one. This chain joins TRBV5-1 and TRBJ2-7, with D maybe TRBD1 (6 bases). V was pared by 4 bases and J by 3 bases, with 14 bases between. In germline, CDR1 is SGHRS, CDR2 YFSETQ. The CDR3 runs to 14 residues. The CDR3 region has the DNA TGCGCCAGCAGCGTTCAGGGGTCTCACTACGAGCAGTACTTC. This sequence encodes CASSVQGSHYEQYF. The full variable domain, with the rest looked up from reference TRBV5-1 and TRBJ2-7, is KAGVTQTPRYLIKTRGQQVTLSCSPISGHRSVSWYQQTPGQGLQFLFEYFSETQRNKGNFPGRFSGRQFSNSRSEMNVSTLELGDSALYLCASSVQGSHYEQYFGPGTRLTVT.

The chain carries TRBV10-3 and TRBJ1-4; D gene uncertain. CDR1 and CDR2 (germline): ENHRY, SYGVKD. The CDR3 contains 15 residues. V was cut by 0 bases and J by 8 bases, with 13 bases left in between. The CDR3 DNA sequence: TGTGCCATCAGTGAGTCGAAGTTGGCTGGGGAAAAACTGTTTTTT. It is translated as CAISESKLAGEKLFF.

The gene calls are TRBV2 and TRBJ2-3, with TRBD1 matching over 7 bases. CDR1 and CDR2 from the germline V gene are SNHLY and FYNNEI. V lost 6 bases to trimming and J lost 4 bases; unmatched junction nucleotides: 13. The CDR3 consists of 16 residues. The CDR3 protein is CASSESGTVTSDTQYF. In DNA, the CDR3 is TGTGCCAGCAGCGAATCCGGGACAGTAACCTCAGATACGCAGTATTTT.

V is TRBV12-3 or TRBV12-4 and J is TRBJ1-1, with D perhaps matching TRBD1 (6 bases). The V end was cut by 5 bases, the J end by 1 base, with 14 bases between. The CDR3 is 15 amino acids. The CDR3: CASSLLGGQNTEAFF. CDR3 nucleotide sequence: TGTGCCAGCAGTCTACTTGGGGGGCAGAACACTGAAGCTTTCTTT.

The chain recombines TRBV27 with TRBJ1-5, with D possibly being TRBD1 (6 bases). V lost 5 bases to trimming and J lost 6 bases, with 20 bases between them. The CDR3 extends over 16 amino acids. CDR1 is MNHEY, CDR2 SMNVEV, per germline (reference sequence). CDR3 coding DNA: TGTGCCAGCAGTCCATCCGCAGGGGTCGTGGTTCAGCCCCAGCATTTT. It encodes CASSPSAGVVVQPQHF.

The chain couples TRBV28 to TRBJ2-7, with D unclear. Germline CDR1 and CDR2: MDHEN and SYDVKM. The V gene lost 7 bases and the J gene lost 3 bases, with 16 bases spanning the gap. The CDR3 has 14 amino acids. The CDR3 DNA sequence: TGTGCCAGCAACTCAGGAGCCCCTTACTACGAGCAGTACTTC. Translating it yields CASNSGAPYYEQYF. The full variable domain, in which reference TRBV28 and TRBJ2-7 provide the parts outside the CDR3, is DVKVTQSSRYLVKRTGEKVFLECVQDMDHENMFWYRQDPGLGLRLIYFSYDVKMKEKGDIPEGYSVSREKKERFSLILESASTNQTSMYLCASNSGAPYYEQYFGPGTRLTVT.

The chain carries TRBV20-1 and TRBJ2-1; no firm D call. The CDR3 runs 13 residues. Trimming shortened V by 2 bases and J by 4 bases, and 9 bases separated the two germline ends. Germline V gene sequence: CDR1 DFQATT, CDR2 SNEGSKA (reference sequence). Here the CDR3 DNA reads TGCAGTGCTAGAAAGCTTGGTTACAATGAGCAGTTCTTC. It codes for CSARKLGYNEQFF.

The chain combines TRBV12-3 or TRBV12-4 with TRBJ2-5; D could derive from TRBD1 or TRBD2 (6 bases each). The J call may be incorrect, as the DNA end agrees better with TRBJ2-1. The CDR3 runs to 15 residues. CDR3: CASSFGGPRLETQFF. CDR3 sequence (DNA): TGTGCCAGCAGTTTCGGGGGCCCGCGTTTGGAGACCCAGTTCTTC.

This chain connects TRBV29-1 to TRBJ2-5, with 10 bases that match TRBD2. V dropped 6 bases and J dropped 1; count of bases not matched to a gene: 14. CDR1 SQVTM and CDR2 ANQGSEA come from the germline V gene. This CDR3 has 17 amino acids. CDR3 region: CSVGQREGPGFQETQYF. In DNA form, the CDR3 reads TGCAGCGTCGGCCAGCGGGAGGGCCCGGGTTTCCAAGAGACCCAGTACTTC. Looking up the rest from reference TRBV29-1 and TRBJ2-5 gives the full variable domain: SAVISQKPSRDICQRGTSLTIQCQVDSQVTMMFWYRQQPGQSLTLIATANQGSEATYESGFVIDKFPISRPNLTFSTLTVSNMSPEDSSIYLCSVGQREGPGFQETQYFGPGTRLLVL.

The CDR3 coding sequence is TGTGCCGCTAACGGACCGAACACCGGGGAGCTGTTTTTT. Its protein is CAANGPNTGELFF. V usage is TRBV28 and J usage is TRBJ2-2; unclear D gene. Germline loops: CDR1 MDHEN, CDR2 SYDVKM. CDR3 length: 13 residues. Deletions cut 11 bases from V and 0 bases from J, with 10 bases between.

The chain has TRBV5-8 and TRBJ2-7, with 9 bases identical to TRBD2. The ends lost 3 bases at V and 2 bases at J; junction bases unmatched: 12. Germline V gene lookup returns CDR1 SGHTS and CDR2 YDEGEE. CDR3 length: 17 amino acids. The CDR3 sequence: CASSSWREGLTPYEQYF. The CDR3 DNA sequence: TGTGCCAGCAGCTCCTGGCGGGAGGGCCTGACTCCCTACGAGCAGTACTTC.

V usage is TRBV10-3 and J usage is TRBJ2-1; no clear D gene. Per the germline V gene, CDR1 is ENHRY and CDR2 is SYGVKD. The CDR3 is 15 residues long. V shed 0 bases and J shed 3 bases, with 9 bases lying between them. The CDR3 protein is CAISESVSGYNEQFF. The CDR3 DNA reads TGTGCCATCAGTGAGTCGGTGAGTGGCTACAATGAGCAGTTCTTC.

The gene calls are TRBV19 and TRBJ2-2; D ambiguous. The germline V gene encodes CDR1 LNHDA and CDR2 SQIVND (reference sequence). The CDR3 loop spans 15 amino acids. V dropped 6 bases and J dropped 0 bases, with 11 bases sitting between them. The CDR3 here is CASRWSRSNTGELFF. CDR3 nucleotide sequence: TGTGCCAGTAGATGGTCCCGGTCGAACACCGGGGAGCTGTTTTTT.

The table lists this clonotype with a few counts. This chain connects TRBV25-1 to TRBJ2-5; no definite D call. Trimming shortened V by 2 bases and J by 5 bases, and 3 bases separated the two germline ends. This CDR3 comprises 11 residues. CDR1 MGHDK and CDR2 SYGVNS come from the germline V gene. The DNA of the CDR3 is TGTGCCAGCAGTGAAGGGGAGACCCAGTACTTC. Translating it yields CASSEGETQYF.

This clonotype was recorded once. DNA of the CDR3: TGTGCCAGCAGCCACGGACTAGCGGTTGAGCAGTTCTTC. Protein: CASSHGLAVEQFF. The J gene is TRBJ2-1, the V gene TRBV7-9; TRBD2 aligns across 10 bases. V trimming: 5 bases; J trimming: 9 bases; junction bases outside the gene matches: 4. This CDR3 is 13 amino acids long. CDR1 SEHNR and CDR2 FQNEAQ come from the germline V gene (reference sequence).

This clonotype was observed once. The chain joins TRBV28 to TRBJ2-1; 8 positions agree with TRBD1. The germline gives CDR1 MDHEN, CDR2 SYDVKM. There are 14 residues in the CDR3. Trimming removed 3 bases from V and 9 bases from J; junction bases left unmatched: 7. The CDR3 DNA is TGTGCCAGCAGTTTCACCAGGGGGCAGGGTGAGCAGTTCTTC. Amino acids: CASSFTRGQGEQFF. The full variable domain, rest sourced from reference TRBV28 and TRBJ2-1, is DVKVTQSSRYLVKRTGEKVFLECVQDMDHENMFWYRQDPGLGLRLIYFSYDVKMKEKGDIPEGYSVSREKKERFSLILESASTNQTSMYLCASSFTRGQGEQFFGPGTRLTVL.

This clonotype has more than one count but fewer than ten. The rearrangement joins TRBV12-3 or TRBV12-4 to TRBJ1-2, with D uncertain. CDR3 length: 15 residues. V was shortened by 5 bases and J by 6 bases, with 19 bases between the two germline ends. Here the CDR3 reads CASSPGPGGRHGYTF. As DNA, the CDR3 is TGTGCCAGCAGTCCCGGCCCCGGCGGGAGGCATGGCTACACCTTC.

The rearrangement joins TRBV11-1 to TRBJ2-1; a possible D gene is TRBD1 (5 bases). Germline V gene data show CDR1 as SGHAT and CDR2 as FQDESV (reference sequence). V dropped 4 bases and J dropped 0 bases, with 10 bases sitting between them. The CDR3 sequence is 15 residues long. The CDR3, as DNA: TGTGCCAGCAGCTCCGACAGAAGCTCCTACAATGAGCAGTTCTTC. This encodes CASSSDRSSYNEQFF.

V and J are TRBV10-3 and TRBJ2-7, with D maybe TRBD1 (6 bases). This CDR3 contains 16 residues. CDR1 is ENHRY and CDR2 is SYGVKD in the germline V gene. V was pared by 4 bases and J by 1 base, with 17 bases between. CDR3: CAISAETGLSSYEQYF. CDR3 nucleotides: TGTGCCATCAGTGCCGAGACAGGCCTTTCTTCCTACGAGCAGTACTTC.

This clonotype was observed a handful of times. CDR3 sequence (DNA): TGTGCCAGCAGCTTAGGGTCCCCCTACGAGCAGTACTTC. As protein: CASSLGSPYEQYF. The rearrangement uses TRBV11-2 and TRBJ2-7; no clear D. The germline V gene encodes CDR1 SGHAT and CDR2 FQNNGV. The CDR3 has 13 amino acids. V lost 1 base and J lost 2, with 6 bases in between.

The chain employs TRBV29-1 and TRBJ1-2; 7 bases line up with TRBD1. In germline, CDR1 is SQVTM, CDR2 ANQGSEA. The CDR3 has 12 amino acids. Trimming cost V 0 bases and J 8 bases; bases outside gene matches: 3. In nucleotides, the CDR3 is TGCAGCGTTGAAGACACAGGGGACGGCTACACCTTC. This codes for CSVEDTGDGYTF.

This chain joins TRBV19 and TRBJ1-5, with D uncertain. Germline assignment: CDR1 LNHDA and CDR2 SQIVND (reference sequence). The CDR3 spans 12 residues. The V and J ends lost 3 bases and 9 bases respectively, with 9 bases between them. The CDR3 loop reads CASSMVEGPQHF. CDR3 coding DNA: TGTGCCAGTAGTATGGTGGAGGGGCCCCAGCATTTT.

The rearrangement uses TRBV19 and TRBJ2-7; D gene ambiguous. This CDR3 is 11 amino acids long. V was shortened by 6 bases and J by 1 base, with 4 bases between the two germline ends. Germline-derived CDR1 and CDR2 are LNHDA and SQIVND (reference sequence). The CDR3, as DNA: TGTGCCAGTAGGAGATCCTACGAGCAGTACTTC. Protein product: CASRRSYEQYF.

Note on this clonotype: One junction end disagrees with the germline gene, perhaps due to a read error. This chain connects TRBV14 to TRBJ2-6; D is tentatively TRBD1 or TRBD2 (5 bases each). The CDR3 length is 16 residues. Germline CDR1 is SGHDN and CDR2 is FVKESK. The CDR3 coding sequence is TGTGCCAGCAGCCGGGGACGGATTTCTGGGGCCAATGTCCTGACTTTC. Translated, it gives CASSRGRISGANVLTF.

The chain recombines TRBV11-1 with TRBJ1-1; 7 bases align to TRBD1. V lost 5 bases to trimming and J lost 3 bases; unmatched junction nucleotides: 6. The CDR3 is 14 residues long. Per germline, CDR1 SGHAT and CDR2 FQDESV (reference sequence). The CDR3 loop reads CASSPRTGDTEAFF. The CDR3 bases are TGTGCCAGCAGCCCCAGAACAGGGGACACTGAAGCTTTCTTT.

The chain links TRBV6-2 or TRBV6-3 to TRBJ1-1; D remains ambiguous. Trimming cost V 2 bases and J 0 bases, with 10 bases left between them. There are 15 residues in the CDR3. The germline CDR1 and CDR2 sequences are MNHEY and SVGEGT. The CDR3 protein is CASSYGEYMNTEAFF. CDR3 in DNA: TGTGCCAGCAGTTACGGGGAGTACATGAACACTGAAGCTTTCTTT.

The rearrangement uses TRBV6-1 and TRBJ2-7, with TRBD2 identical over 10 bases. Germline-derived CDR1 and CDR2 are MNHNS and SASEGT. The CDR3 extends over 18 amino acids. J gave up 6 bases and V 1 base, and 15 bases lay outside the gene matches. The CDR3 loop is CASSEDRVWSGRAGEQYF. The CDR3 DNA reads as TGTGCCAGCAGTGAAGACAGGGTCTGGAGCGGGAGGGCCGGCGAGCAGTACTTC.